The text below deals with one T cell receptor (beta chain). Clones were read by immunoSEQ multiplex PCR, and TCRdb kept only the in-frame ones, dropping some. This sample carries roughly 23,000 clones, approximately 84% of them seen once, and the ten largest clones take 30% to 40%. These data are taken from a study of OX40 agonist ivuxolimab in advanced cancers. V was shortened by 1 base and J by 4 bases, with 9 bases between the two germline ends. The CDR3 consists of 14 residues. Per the germline V gene, CDR1 is LNHDA and CDR2 is SQIVND (reference sequence). Sample: CD4+ or CD8+ T cells sorted from blood, taken in a trial of the OX40 agonist ivuxolimab. V is TRBV19 and J is TRBJ2-3; D gene uncertain. This TCR was recovered from an adult with an advanced solid tumor such as melanoma, head and neck, liver or kidney cancer. The CDR3 spells CASSIVNGADTQYF. The CDR3 nucleotides are TGTGCCAGTAGTATAGTAAACGGTGCAGATACGCAGTATTTT.